Sequencing of this T cell receptor (beta chain) was carried out in a study of blood T cell repertoires in COVID-19. Whole-study context: The United States, Italy and Spain were the sources of the acute and convalescent COVID-19 samples.

Germline V gene data show CDR1 as KGHSY and CDR2 as FQNENV. This CDR3 has 13 amino acids. V lost 3 bases, J lost 7 bases, and 3 bases stayed unmatched. TCRdb's table, derived via immunoSEQ multiplex PCR, lists solely in-frame clones and lacks some. The table includes a few hundred thousand clones, more than 75% detected once. Clinical histories supplied by participants themselves formed the basis of cohort assignment. The chain links TRBV16 to TRBJ1-2, with 9 bases matching TRBD1. The receptor was derived from a woman aged 25 to 39 who had recovered from COVID-19. Sequencing was carried out using PBMCs or T cells enriched from blood (not recorded which). The CDR3, as DNA: TGTGCCAGCAGCCATGGGACAGGGTCTGGCTACACCTTC. This sequence encodes CASSHGTGSGYTF.